The sequence of this T cell receptor (beta chain) was determined in a study of Ad26.COV2.S vaccination and SARS-CoV-2 variants. Overall study: This donor came from the COV1001 trial of Ad26.COV2.S. Study conclusions and caveats: While placebo recipients had lower spike-specific TCR breadth, vaccine recipients had more.

Trimming stripped 4 bases from V and 7 bases from J, with 20 bases between. The CDR3 covers 15 residues. The germline V gene encodes CDR1 SGHNT and CDR2 YYREEE (reference sequence). Assay: immunoSEQ multiplex PCR; the TCRdb copy retains only in-frame clones and omits some. In the table there are 350,000 to 450,000 clones, approximately 90% of which are singletons. With respect to this clone: The antigen is not known.

The treatment here: 15 to 20 received Ad26.COV2.S at low or high dose, single or two shots; about 5 received placebo; per-sample allocation not given. Samples came from day 63 after the first vaccine or placebo injection. This receptor was taken from a person between 18 and 65 years old who received the Ad26.COV2.S COVID-19 vaccine or a placebo. The chain uses TRBV5-4 and TRBJ1-2; D is perhaps TRBD1 (5 bases). The input for sequencing was peripheral blood, taken in a trial of Ad26.COV2.S vaccine versus placebo. The CDR3 is CASSIRGISAGGYTF. CDR3 DNA sequence: TGTGCCAGCAGCATTCGGGGCATCTCAGCAGGTGGCTACACCTTC.